What follows is one TCR beta chain and its context. Its antigen is currently not known. Base qualities are not provided; no much larger clone lies one nucleotide away. The immunoSEQ Assay, a bias-controlled multiplex PCR, was used to amplify TCRbeta CDR3 regions from genomic DNA. Regarding the original processing steps: Nucleated cell counts per sample were estimated from amplification of reference gene primers within the assay. To quantify the absolute abundance of each unique TCRbeta CDR3 rearrangement, sequence reads were collapsed and filtered. For each sample, productive Simpson clonality was calculated by taking the square root of Simpson's diversity index across productive rearrangements. Not all clones reach the TCRdb copy of this immuneACCESS table, which keeps in-frame sequences only. Checked studies attribute under half of the gap to unresolved V genes and leave the rest unexplained. V, J and clone size reflect that table, while D and trimming were determined from the DNA. A total of more than 100,000 clones appear in this sample, 90% of them only once. The ten largest clones represent 3.8% of the sample.

One collaborating source in Seattle enrolled patients during active infection and followed them longitudinally through the course of disease. The collaborating institutions used their own protocols to collect whole blood in K2EDTA tubes. For TCRbeta analysis, collaborator samples were shipped as frozen whole blood, as isolated PBMCs, or as DNA extracted from either sample type. The data are from a study of blood T cell repertoires in COVID-19 (dated by TCRdb to about 2020). As for the study more broadly: The collaborator samples originated in the United States, Italy and Spain and spanned the acute and convalescent phases of COVID-19. The prospective study material was composed of cDNA or gDNA derived from T cells, B-cell-depleted T cells, or PBMCs. Subjects who had been exposed to COVID-19, were actively infected with it, or had recovered from it provided the deeply sampled blood TCRbeta repertoires that made up the dataset. The repertoires were released in a freely available public database intended as a resource for research on the immune response to SARS-CoV-2. The samples were drawn from two sources: the first 160 participants of the ongoing ImmuneRACE study, and fewer than 1,500 subjects contributed by 6 global collaborators. Sample metadata almost always included a de-identified subject ID, COVID-19 status, age in years and sex. Where HLA class I and class II types were available, the types were taken from metadata supplied by the sample provider, not from assay-based typing.

The CDR3, from cysteine to phenylalanine, totals 12 residues. CDR3 DNA only is kept here, 36 bases in frame from base 1. CDR1 and CDR2, looked up from the germline V gene, are MNHEY and SVGEGT. V ends up 6 bases short and J 9 bases short, with an unmatched junction base count of 4. Overall study results and their limits: The amount of clinical and demographic metadata varied by source and participant and was provided uncurated.

The clonotype comes from a woman aged 60 to 75 with COVID-19, enrolled during active disease. The chain uses TRBV6-2 or TRBV6-3 and TRBJ2-1, with 8 bases aligning to TRBD1. Material for sequencing was peripheral blood. The CDR3 sequence is CASSWTGLEQFF. The DNA reads TGTGCCAGCAGCTGGACAGGGCTTGAGCAGTTCTTC.